This is a list of T cell receptor beta chains from one sample in a study of shared T cell receptors in the human thymus. Some clones are missing from TCRdb's copy, which holds only in-frame ones; the method was immunoSEQ multiplex PCR. The sample lists over 650,000 clones; about 89% were seen once. These same data were also listed under a study on human thymus T cells.

The specimen was thymocytes. The receptors stem from a boy in the first two years of life with a congenital heart defect. CDR3s include the opening cysteine and the closing phenylalanine or tryptophan. The D gene is left open where the match is weak. Clone size is given for some rows only: seen once, a few or many times, or a class if the clone is expanded.

CDR3 DNA	CDR3 protein	V gene	D gene	J gene	clone size
TGCAGTGCTAGACCTGACCAGAGGGCTTTCTTT	CSARPDQRAFF	TRBV20-1	NA	TRBJ1-1	NA
TGTGCCAGCAGTGTGAAACAGGATCCCTACGAGCAGTACTTC	CASSVKQDPYEQYF	TRBV28	NA	TRBJ2-7	NA
TGTGCCAGCAGTTTAAGGTCAGGGATGGGCAATCAGCCCCAGCATTTT	CASSLRSGMGNQPQHF	TRBV27	NA	TRBJ1-5	NA
TGTGCCAGCAACCAGTCAGGGGTAGTGGATGGTGAAAAACTGTTTTTT	CASNQSGVVDGEKLFF	TRBV6-4	NA	TRBJ1-4	NA
TGTGCCAGCAGCGCACCACCGGGACTAGCGGGAGGGCCCTTCGATGAGCAGTTCTTC	CASSAPPGLAGGPFDEQFF	TRBV9	TRBD2	TRBJ2-1	NA
TGTGCCAGCAGCTCAGGGGAGTCAACTAATGAAAAACTGTTTTTT	CASSSGESTNEKLFF	TRBV11-2	NA	TRBJ1-4	once
TGTGCCAGCTCACCCCGAGTGAACACTGAAGCTTTCTTT	CASSPRVNTEAFF	TRBV18	NA	TRBJ1-1	few
TGTGCCACCAGCACTGAACGGGGGGACTATGGCTACACCTTC	CATSTERGDYGYTF	TRBV15	NA	TRBJ1-2	NA
TGTGCCAGCAGCCTAGGGACAGGGGGTGGCTACACCTTC	CASSLGTGGGYTF	TRBV5-8	TRBD1	TRBJ1-2	NA
TGCGCCAGCAGCCAAGTCCAGTCTAATCAGCCCCAGCATTTT	CASSQVQSNQPQHF	TRBV4-1	NA	TRBJ1-5	NA
TGTGCCAGCAGTTTATTACCCCATCCGGGACTAGCGGGGAGCTGGAGGATTTACAATGAGCAGTTCTTC	CASSLLPHPGLAGSWRIYNEQFF	TRBV28	TRBD2	TRBJ2-1	NA
TGTGCCAGCAGCTGCGGCCGGGACATTGACAATGAGCAGTTCTTC	CASSCGRDIDNEQFF	TRBV7-2	NA	TRBJ2-1	NA
TGTGCCAGTAGCAGCCTCCGAACGGGAAGATCCTACAATGAGCAGTTCTTC	CASSSLRTGRSYNEQFF	TRBV19	NA	TRBJ2-1	NA
TGTGCCATCAGTCGGGAGGGCCAAGAATCCAATGAGCAGTTCTTC	CAISREGQESNEQFF	TRBV10-3	TRBD2	TRBJ2-1	NA
TGTGCCAGCGGGGGACAGGGTAATGGCTACACCTTC	CASGGQGNGYTF	TRBV27	TRBD1	TRBJ1-2	once